This record covers a single T cell receptor beta chain. Its antigen is not known. Authors' methods: Clinicopathological groups differed in CDR3, with these differences serving to build a distant-metastasis classifier for papillary thyroid cancer. TCRdb reassembled clones from the PCR reads with MiXCR. These V and J calls rely on TCRdb rather than the paper's analysis. The repertoire holds some 11,000 clones, around 30% seen once, with about 17% in the top ten. No patient received treatment before thyroid surgery. This specimen comes from a study of metastatic and nonmetastatic thyroid tumors. In the study overall: A comparison of repertoires was made across blood and tumor or nodule tissue from malignant and benign thyroid patients. The study's findings and limits: Patients with malignant thyroid tumors reportedly had significantly higher TCR beta diversity than those with benign nodules, in blood and tumor.

The V gene's germline CDR1 is SGHRS and CDR2 YFSETQ. The germline V and J ends were trimmed by 1 base and 10 bases, with 6 bases remaining between them. The CDR3 is 11 residues long. The sample taken for sequencing was tumor tissue. This clonotype originated in a female donor with papillary thyroid cancer or a benign thyroid nodule (not recorded which). Some clones in this sample may be carry-over from other donors' samples. The chain uses TRBV5-1 and TRBJ2-1, with D uncertain. The CDR3 protein is CASSLHTEQFF. In nucleotides, the CDR3 is TGCGCCAGCAGCTTGCACACAGAGCAGTTCTTC.